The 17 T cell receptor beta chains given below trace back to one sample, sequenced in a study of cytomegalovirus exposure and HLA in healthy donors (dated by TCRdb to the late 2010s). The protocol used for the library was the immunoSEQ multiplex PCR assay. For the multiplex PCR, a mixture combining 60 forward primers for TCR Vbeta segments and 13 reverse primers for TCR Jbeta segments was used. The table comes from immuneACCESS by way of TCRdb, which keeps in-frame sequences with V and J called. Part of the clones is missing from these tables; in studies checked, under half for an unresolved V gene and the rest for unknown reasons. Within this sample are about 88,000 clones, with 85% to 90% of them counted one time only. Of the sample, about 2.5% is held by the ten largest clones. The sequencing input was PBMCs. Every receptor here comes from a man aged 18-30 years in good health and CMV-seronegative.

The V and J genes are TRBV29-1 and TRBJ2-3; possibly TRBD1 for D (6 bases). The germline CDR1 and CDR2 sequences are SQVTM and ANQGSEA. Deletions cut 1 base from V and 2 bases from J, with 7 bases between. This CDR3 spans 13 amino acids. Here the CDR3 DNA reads TGCAGCGTTGAAGCAGGGGTCACAGATACGCAGTATTTT. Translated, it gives CSVEAGVTDTQYF.

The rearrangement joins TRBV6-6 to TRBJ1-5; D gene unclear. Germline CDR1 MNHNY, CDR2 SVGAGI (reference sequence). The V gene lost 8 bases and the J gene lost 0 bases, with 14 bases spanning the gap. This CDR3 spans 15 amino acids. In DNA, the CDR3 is TGTGCCAGCGAAAAAGGCGGTTATAGCAATCAGCCCCAGCATTTT. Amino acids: CASEKGGYSNQPQHF.

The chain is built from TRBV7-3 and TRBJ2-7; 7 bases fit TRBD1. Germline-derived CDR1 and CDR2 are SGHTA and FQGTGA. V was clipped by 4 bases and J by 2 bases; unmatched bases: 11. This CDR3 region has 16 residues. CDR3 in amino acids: CASSYSYRDRPYEQYF. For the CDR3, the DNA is TGTGCCAGCAGCTATAGTTACCGGGACAGACCCTACGAGCAGTACTTC.

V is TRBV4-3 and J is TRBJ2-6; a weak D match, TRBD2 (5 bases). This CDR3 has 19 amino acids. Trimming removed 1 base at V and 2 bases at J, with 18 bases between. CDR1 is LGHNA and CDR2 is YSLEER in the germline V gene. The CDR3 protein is CASSQVGKALGTGANVLTF. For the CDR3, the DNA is TGCGCCAGCAGCCAAGTAGGGAAGGCACTAGGGACTGGGGCCAACGTCCTGACTTTC.

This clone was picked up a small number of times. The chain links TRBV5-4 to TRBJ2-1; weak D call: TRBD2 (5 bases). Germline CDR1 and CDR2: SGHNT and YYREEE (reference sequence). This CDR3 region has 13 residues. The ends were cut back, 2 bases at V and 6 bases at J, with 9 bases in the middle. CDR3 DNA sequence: TGTGCCAGCAGCTTAACTAGTTTCAATGAGCAGTTCTTC. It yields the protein CASSLTSFNEQFF.

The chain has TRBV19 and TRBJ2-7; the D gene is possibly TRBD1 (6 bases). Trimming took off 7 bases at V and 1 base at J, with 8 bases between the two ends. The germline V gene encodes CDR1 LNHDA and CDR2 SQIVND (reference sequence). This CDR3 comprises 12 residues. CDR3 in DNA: TGTGCCAGTACCGACAGGTCCTACGAGCAGTACTTC. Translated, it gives CASTDRSYEQYF.

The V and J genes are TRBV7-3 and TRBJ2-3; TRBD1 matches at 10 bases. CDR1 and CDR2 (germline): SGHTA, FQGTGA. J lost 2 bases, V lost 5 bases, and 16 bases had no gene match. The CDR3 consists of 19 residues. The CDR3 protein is CASSLGTGDLGGVTDTQYF. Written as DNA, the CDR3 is TGTGCCAGCAGCCTAGGGACAGGGGACTTAGGTGGGGTCACAGATACGCAGTATTTT.

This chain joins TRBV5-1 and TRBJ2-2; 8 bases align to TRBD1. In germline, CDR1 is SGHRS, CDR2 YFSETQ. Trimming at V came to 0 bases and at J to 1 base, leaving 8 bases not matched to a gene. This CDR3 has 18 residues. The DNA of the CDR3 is TGCGCCAGCAGCTTGGCCCATCAGGGGGCAATGAACACCGGGGAGCTGTTTTTT. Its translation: CASSLAHQGAMNTGELFF.

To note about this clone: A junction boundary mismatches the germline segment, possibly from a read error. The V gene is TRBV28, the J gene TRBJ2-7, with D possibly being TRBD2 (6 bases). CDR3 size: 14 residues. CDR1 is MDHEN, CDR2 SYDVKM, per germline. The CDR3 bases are TGTGCCGGCAGAAAGGTCGGGAGCACCTACGAGCAGTACTTC. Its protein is CAGRKVGSTYEQYF.

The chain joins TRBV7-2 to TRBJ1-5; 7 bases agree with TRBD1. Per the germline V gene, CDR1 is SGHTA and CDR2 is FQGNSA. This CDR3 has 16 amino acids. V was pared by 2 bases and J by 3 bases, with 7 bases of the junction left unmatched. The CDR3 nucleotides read TGTGCCAGCAGCTTACAGGGACAGAGGTACAATCAGCCCCAGCATTTT. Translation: CASSLQGQRYNQPQHF. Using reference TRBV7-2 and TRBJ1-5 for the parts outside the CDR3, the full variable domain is GAGVSQSPSNKVTEKGKDVELRCDPISGHTALYWYRQSLGQGLEFLIYFQGNSAPDKSGLPSDRFSAERTGGSVSTLTIQRTQQEDSAVYLCASSLQGQRYNQPQHFGDGTRLSIL.

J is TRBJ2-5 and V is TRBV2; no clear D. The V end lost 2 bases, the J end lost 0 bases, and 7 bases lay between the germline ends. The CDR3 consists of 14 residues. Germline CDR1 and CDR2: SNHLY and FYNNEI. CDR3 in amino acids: CASSEILYQETQYF. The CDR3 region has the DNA TGTGCCAGCAGTGAAATCCTGTACCAAGAGACCCAGTACTTC.

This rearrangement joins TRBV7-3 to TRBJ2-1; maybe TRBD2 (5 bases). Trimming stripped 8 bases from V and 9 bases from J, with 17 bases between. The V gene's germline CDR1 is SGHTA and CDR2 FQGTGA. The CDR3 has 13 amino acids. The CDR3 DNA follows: TGTGCCAGCGTGATCTACGAGGGTGGTGAGCAGTTCTTC. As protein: CASVIYEGGEQFF. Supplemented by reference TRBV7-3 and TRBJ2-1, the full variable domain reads GAGVSQTPSNKVTEKGKYVELRCDPISGHTALYWYRQSLGQGPEFLIYFQGTGAADDSGLPNDRFFAVRPEGSVSTLKIQRTERGDSAVYLCASVIYEGGEQFFGPGTRLTVL.

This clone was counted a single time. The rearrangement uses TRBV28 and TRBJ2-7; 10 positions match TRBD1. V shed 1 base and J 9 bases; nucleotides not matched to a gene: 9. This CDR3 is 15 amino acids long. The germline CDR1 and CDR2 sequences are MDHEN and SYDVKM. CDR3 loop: CASSLYGDRGHGQYF. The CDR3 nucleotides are TGTGCCAGCAGTTTATATGGGGACAGGGGCCACGGGCAGTACTTC.

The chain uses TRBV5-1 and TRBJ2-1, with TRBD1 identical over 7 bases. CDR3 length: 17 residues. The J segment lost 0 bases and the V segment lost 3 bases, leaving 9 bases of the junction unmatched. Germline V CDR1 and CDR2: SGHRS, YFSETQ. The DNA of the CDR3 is TGCGCCAGCAGCTATCAACAGGGGTTGAGCTCCTACAATGAGCAGTTCTTC. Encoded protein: CASSYQQGLSSYNEQFF.

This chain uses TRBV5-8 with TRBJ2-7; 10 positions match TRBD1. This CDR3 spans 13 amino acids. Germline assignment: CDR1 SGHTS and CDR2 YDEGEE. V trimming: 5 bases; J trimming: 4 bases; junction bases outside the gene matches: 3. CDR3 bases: TGTGCCAGCAGTAGGGACAGGGGTTACGAGCAGTACTTC. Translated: CASSRDRGYEQYF.

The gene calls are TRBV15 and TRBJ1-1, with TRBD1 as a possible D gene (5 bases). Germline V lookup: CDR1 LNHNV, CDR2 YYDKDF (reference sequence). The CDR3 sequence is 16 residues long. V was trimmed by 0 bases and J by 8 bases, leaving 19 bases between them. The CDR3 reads CATSRESPRADEEAFF. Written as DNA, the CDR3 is TGTGCCACCAGCAGAGAGAGCCCCAGGGCCGATGAAGAAGCTTTCTTT.

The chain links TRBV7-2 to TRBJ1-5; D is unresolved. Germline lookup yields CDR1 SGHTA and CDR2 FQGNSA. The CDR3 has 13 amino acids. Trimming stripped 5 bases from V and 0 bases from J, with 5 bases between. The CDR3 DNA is TGTGCCAGCAGCGGCCGTAGCAATCAGCCCCAGCATTTT. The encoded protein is CASSGRSNQPQHF. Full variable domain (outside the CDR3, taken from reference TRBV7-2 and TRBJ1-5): GAGVSQSPSNKVTEKGKDVELRCDPISGHTALYWYRQSLGQGLEFLIYFQGNSAPDKSGLPSDRFSAERTGGSVSTLTIQRTQQEDSAVYLCASSGRSNQPQHFGDGTRLSIL.